This T cell receptor (beta chain) originates from a study of T cells in Graves' hyperthyroidism and ophthalmopathy. Whole-study findings and limits: Expanded thyroid clonotypes (above 0.001) were mostly also found in blood.

This clonotype was seen a handful of times. Its specificity is not known. What was amplified from RNA transcripts were TCR beta CDR3 regions. HTBI primers were employed in a first-round RT-PCR of the TCR CDR3. TCRdb ran MiXCR on the multiplex PCR reads and lists one entry per CDR3 protein. The sample shows about 640,000 distinct CDR3 sequences, around 20% of them seen only once. V lost 6 bases to trimming and J lost 5 bases, with 16 bases between them. Germline assignment: CDR1 DFQATT and CDR2 SNEGSKA (reference sequence). This CDR3 has 14 amino acids. Diagnosing involved the use of clinical symptoms, serum thyroxine and TRAb, thyroid ultrasound and orbital computed tomography.

The J gene is TRBJ1-4, the V gene TRBV20-1, with a tentative D call TRBD1 (5 bases). This clonotype originated in a man aged 25-40 years with Graves' ophthalmopathy. Sequences were obtained from blood. Here the CDR3 reads CSAPPAGLNEKLFF. As DNA, the CDR3 is TGCAGTGCCCCCCCGGCGGGGCTGAATGAAAAACTGTTTTTT.